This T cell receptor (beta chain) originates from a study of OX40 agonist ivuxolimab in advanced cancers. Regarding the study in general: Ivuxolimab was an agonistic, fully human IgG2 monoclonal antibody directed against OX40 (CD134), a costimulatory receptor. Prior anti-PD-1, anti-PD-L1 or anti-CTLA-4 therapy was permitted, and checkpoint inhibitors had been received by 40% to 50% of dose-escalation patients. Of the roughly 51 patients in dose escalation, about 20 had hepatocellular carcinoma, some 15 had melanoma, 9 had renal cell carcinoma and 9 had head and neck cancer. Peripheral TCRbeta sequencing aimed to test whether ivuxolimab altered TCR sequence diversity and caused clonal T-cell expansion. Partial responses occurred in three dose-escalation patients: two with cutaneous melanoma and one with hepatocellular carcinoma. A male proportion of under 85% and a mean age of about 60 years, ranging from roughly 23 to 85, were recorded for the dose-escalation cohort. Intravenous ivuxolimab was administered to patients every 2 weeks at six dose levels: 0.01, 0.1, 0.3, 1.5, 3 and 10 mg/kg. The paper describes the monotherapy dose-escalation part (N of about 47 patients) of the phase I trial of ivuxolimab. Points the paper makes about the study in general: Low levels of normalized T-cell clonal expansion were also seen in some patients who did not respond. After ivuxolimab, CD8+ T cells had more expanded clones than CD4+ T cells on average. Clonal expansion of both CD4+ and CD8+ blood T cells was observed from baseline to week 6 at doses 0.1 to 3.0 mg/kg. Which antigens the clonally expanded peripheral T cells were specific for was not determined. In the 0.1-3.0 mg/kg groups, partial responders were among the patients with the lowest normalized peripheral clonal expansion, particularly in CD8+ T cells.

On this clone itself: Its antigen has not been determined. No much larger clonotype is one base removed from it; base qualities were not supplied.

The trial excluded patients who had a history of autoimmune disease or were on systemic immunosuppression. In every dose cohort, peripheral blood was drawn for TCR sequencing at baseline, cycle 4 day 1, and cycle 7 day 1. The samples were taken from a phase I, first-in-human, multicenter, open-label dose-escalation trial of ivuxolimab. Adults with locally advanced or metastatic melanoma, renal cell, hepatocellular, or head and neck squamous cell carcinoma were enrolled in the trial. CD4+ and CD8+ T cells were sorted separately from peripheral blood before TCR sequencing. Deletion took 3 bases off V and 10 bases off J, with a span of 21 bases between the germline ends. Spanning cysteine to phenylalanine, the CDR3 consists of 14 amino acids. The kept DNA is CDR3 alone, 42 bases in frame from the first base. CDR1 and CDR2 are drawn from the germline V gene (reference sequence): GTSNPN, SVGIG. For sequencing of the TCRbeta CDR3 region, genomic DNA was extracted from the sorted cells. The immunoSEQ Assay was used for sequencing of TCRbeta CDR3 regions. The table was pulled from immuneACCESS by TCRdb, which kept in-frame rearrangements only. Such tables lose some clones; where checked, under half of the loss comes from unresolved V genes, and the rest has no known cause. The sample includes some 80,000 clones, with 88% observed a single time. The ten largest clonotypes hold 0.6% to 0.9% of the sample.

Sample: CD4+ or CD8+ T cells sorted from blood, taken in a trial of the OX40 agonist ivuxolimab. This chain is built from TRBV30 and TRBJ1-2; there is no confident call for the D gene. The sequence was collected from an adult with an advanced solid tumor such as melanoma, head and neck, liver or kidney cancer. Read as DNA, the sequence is TGTGCCTGGAGCGATCCCCCCATGGAGTCCTTCTACACCTTC. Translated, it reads CAWSDPPMESFYTF. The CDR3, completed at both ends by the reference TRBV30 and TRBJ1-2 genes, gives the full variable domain SQTIHQWPATLVQPVGSPLSLECTVEGTSNPNLYWYRQAAGRGLQLLFYSVGIGQISSEVPQNLSASRPQDRQFILSSKKLLLSDSGFYLCAWSDPPMESFYTFGSGTRLTVV.